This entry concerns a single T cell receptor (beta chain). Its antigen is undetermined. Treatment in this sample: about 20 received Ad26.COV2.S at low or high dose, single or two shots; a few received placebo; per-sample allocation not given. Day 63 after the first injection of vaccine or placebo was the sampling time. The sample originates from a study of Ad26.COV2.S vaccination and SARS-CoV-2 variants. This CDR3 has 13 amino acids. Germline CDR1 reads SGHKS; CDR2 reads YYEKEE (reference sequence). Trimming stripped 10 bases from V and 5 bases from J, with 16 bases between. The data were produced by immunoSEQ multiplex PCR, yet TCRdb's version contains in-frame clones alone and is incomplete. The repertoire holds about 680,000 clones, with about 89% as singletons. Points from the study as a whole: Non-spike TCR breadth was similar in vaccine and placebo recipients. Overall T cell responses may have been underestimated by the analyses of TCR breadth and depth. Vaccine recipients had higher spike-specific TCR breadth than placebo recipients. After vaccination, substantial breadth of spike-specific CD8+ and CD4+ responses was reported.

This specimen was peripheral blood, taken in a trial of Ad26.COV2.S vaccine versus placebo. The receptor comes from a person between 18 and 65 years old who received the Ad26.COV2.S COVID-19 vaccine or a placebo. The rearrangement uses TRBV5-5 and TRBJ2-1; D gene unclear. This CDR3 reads CASSPPVDNEQFF. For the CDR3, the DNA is TGTGCCTCTTCCCCCCCGGTTGACAATGAGCAGTTCTTC.